The rows below give T cell receptor beta chains drawn from one sample of a study of PD-L1 blockade in urothelial cancer. Sequenced by immunoSEQ multiplex PCR; TCRdb stores in-frame clones only, minus some. Here the sample spans approximately 30,000 clones, around 86% being singletons. Specimen: PBMCs, collected around atezolizumab (anti-PD-L1) treatment. The receptors shown here come from a man aged 50 or older with urothelial cancer. The CDR3 runs from the conserved cysteine through the conserved F or W. D genes are given only for firm matches. Only some rows state a clone size, as once, few, many or a class for expanded clones.

>TRBV19|NA|TRBJ1-4|NA
TGTGCCAGTAGTATATACCCGTCCCCCGGGGGTGAAAAACTGTTTTTT
CASSIYPSPGGEKLFF
>TRBV5-1|TRBD1|TRBJ2-5|NA
TGCGCCAGCAGCTTGTCAGGGGGCTACCAAGAGACCCAGTACTTC
CASSLSGGYQETQYF
>TRBV6-6|NA|TRBJ2-7|NA
TGTGCCAGCAGCTCGGGGTCCAGCGGAATCTCCTACGAGCAGTACTTC
CASSSGSSGISYEQYF
>TRBV27|NA|TRBJ2-7|NA
TGTGCCAGCAGTTCGCGGGACTCAGGATTCTTCAAGCAGTACTTC
CASSSRDSGFFKQYF
>TRBV19|TRBD2|TRBJ2-1|NA
TGTGCCAGTAGTATGAGCGGGGGGAGCTCCTACAATGAGCAGTTCTTC
CASSMSGGSSYNEQFF
>TRBV28|TRBD2|TRBJ2-5|NA
TGTGCCAGCAGTTTAGGGGGCGGGGGGGCCCGGGAGACCCAGTACTTC
CASSLGGGGARETQYF
>TRBV7-8|TRBD1|TRBJ1-1|NA
TGTGCCAGCAGCCAACGACAGGGTGAAGCTTTCTTT
CASSQRQGEAFF
>TRBV18|NA|TRBJ1-1|NA
TGTGCCAGCTCACCTTCTCGGGGGAACACTGAAGCTTTCTTT
CASSPSRGNTEAFF
>TRBV6-1|TRBD1|TRBJ1-6|NA
TGTGCCAGCAGTGACCCGGTGGGACAGACTAATTCACCCCTCCACTTT
CASSDPVGQTNSPLHF
>TRBV7-3|TRBD2|TRBJ2-1|NA
TGTGCCAGCAGCCCTCCCTCCGGGACTAGCGGATACAATGAGCAGTTCTTC
CASSPPSGTSGYNEQFF
>TRBV5-1|NA|TRBJ1-2|NA
TGCGCCAGCAGCTACAACCTGCACTATGGCTACACCTTC
CASSYNLHYGYTF
>TRBV4-1|TRBD2|TRBJ2-7|NA
TGCGCCAGCAGCCGGACGACTAGCGGGAGAGTACGGGAGCAGTACTTC
CASSRTTSGRVREQYF
>TRBV6-1|TRBD2|TRBJ2-1|few
TGTGCGACCAGCAATCCGGGGGGGGCCCGAGAGCAGTTCTTC
CATSNPGGAREQFF
>TRBV10-3|NA|TRBJ2-3|NA
TGTGCCATCAGTACGGTTAGCACAGATACGCAGTATTTT
CAISTVSTDTQYF
>TRBV4-1|TRBD1|TRBJ1-2|NA
TGCGCCAGCAGCCTCGACAGGGCAACTAACTATGGCTACACCTTC
CASSLDRATNYGYTF
>TRBV28|NA|TRBJ1-2|few
TGTGGGGCGGGCTATGGCTACACCTTC
CGAGYGYTF
>TRBV2|NA|TRBJ2-1|once
TGTGCCAGCAGTGAAGTCAGTGAGCAGTTCTTC
CASSEVSEQFF
>TRBV18|TRBD2|TRBJ2-1|NA
TGTGCCAGCTCACCGCCACTAGCGGGTGACAATGAGCAGTTCTTC
CASSPPLAGDNEQFF
>TRBV4-2|TRBD1|TRBJ1-5|few
TGTGCCAGCAGCCTTCTGGCTGGGACAGCCCTATATAGCAATCAGCCCCAGCATTTT
CASSLLAGTALYSNQPQHF
>TRBV7-8|TRBD1|TRBJ1-2|NA
TGTGCCAGCAGCTTAGGGGACAGGGTTGGCTACACCTTC
CASSLGDRVGYTF
>TRBV6-1|NA|TRBJ1-2|NA
TGTGCCAGCAGTGAAAGTCTGCGGCGTGGCTACACCTTC
CASSESLRRGYTF
>TRBV30|TRBD2|TRBJ2-1|NA
TGTGCCTGGAGTTACGGAAGCGGGAGTGGTAATGAGCAGTTCTTC
CAWSYGSGSGNEQFF
>TRBV13|TRBD1|TRBJ1-1|NA
TGTGCCAGCACCTTACAGGGGCAGAACACTGAAGCTTTCTTT
CASTLQGQNTEAFF
>TRBV29-1|NA|TRBJ2-1|NA
TGCAGCGTTCAGAGAGGGTCGTACAATGAGCAGTTCTTC
CSVQRGSYNEQFF
>TRBV5-6|TRBD1|TRBJ1-1|NA
TGTGCCAGCAGCATCTCGCTCGGGACAGCGAACACTGAAGCTTTCTTT
CASSISLGTANTEAFF
>TRBV2|NA|TRBJ1-2|NA
TGTGCCAGCAGTCCCAACAGCCTCGGCGGCTACACCTTC
CASSPNSLGGYTF
>TRBV18|NA|TRBJ1-5|NA
TGTGCCAGCTCACCGGACAGCCTTAATAGCAATCAGCCCCAGCATTTT
CASSPDSLNSNQPQHF
>TRBV6-6|NA|TRBJ1-5|NA
TGTGCCAGCATCCCCGGGGTGGGGCAGCCCCAGCATTTT
CASIPGVGQPQHF
>TRBV7-6|TRBD2|TRBJ2-1|NA
TGTGCCAGCAGCTTATCCTCAGCGGGAGAATACAATGAGCAGTTCTTC
CASSLSSAGEYNEQFF
>TRBV7-2|NA|TRBJ1-5|NA
TGTGCCAGCAGCTCCAACCGTACAGCTGGCAATCAGCCCCAGCATTTT
CASSSNRTAGNQPQHF
>TRBV28|TRBD1|TRBJ1-2|NA
TGTGCCAGCAGGGCGGGGACAGAAAACATTAACTATGGCTACACCTTC
CASRAGTENINYGYTF
>TRBV19|NA|TRBJ1-1|NA
TGTGCCAGTAGTACCCACAGGGTTGAAGCTTTCTTT
CASSTHRVEAFF
>TRBV11-2|NA|TRBJ2-3|NA
TGTGCCAGCAGCTCCTCAGATACGCAGTATTTT
CASSSSDTQYF
>TRBV7-2|NA|TRBJ1-2|NA
TGTGCCAGCAGCTTAGAACTCATGTTTGGCTACACCTTC
CASSLELMFGYTF
>TRBV19|TRBD1|TRBJ1-1|few
TGTGCCAGTAGAACAGGGGGTAGGGCTGAAGCTTTCTTT
CASRTGGRAEAFF
>TRBV4-2|NA|TRBJ2-3|once
TGTGCCAGCGGAGACGGATCCGGGGGCACAGATACGCAGTATTTT
CASGDGSGGTDTQYF
>TRBV6-5|NA|TRBJ1-2|NA
TGTGCCAGCAGTTACCCCCAGGGCGGATTCTATGGCTACACCTTC
CASSYPQGGFYGYTF
>TRBV7-8|TRBD1|TRBJ1-1|few
TGTGCCAGCAGCTACGGACAGGTGATGAACACTGAAGCTTTCTTT
CASSYGQVMNTEAFF
>TRBV25-1|TRBD2|TRBJ2-2|NA
TGTGCCAGCAGTGTGCGGGAGGGCCGGACCGGGGAGCTGTTTTTT
CASSVREGRTGELFF
>TRBV7-9|NA|TRBJ2-1|NA
TGTGCCAGCAGCCTGGCCAATGAGCAGTTCTTC
CASSLANEQFF
>TRBV11-1|NA|TRBJ1-1|NA
TGTGCCAGCAGCTTAATCAAGACGCGCGGAGCTTTCTTT
CASSLIKTRGAFF
>TRBV21-1|NA|TRBJ2-1|NA
TGTGCCAGCAGCCCCGACAATGATAGGGGGAGTGAGCAGTTCTTC
CASSPDNDRGSEQFF
>TRBV5-6|TRBD2|TRBJ2-1|NA
TGTGCCAGCAGCTTGGGGGGACCTAGCGGGGGGATTCATGAGCAGTTCTTC
CASSLGGPSGGIHEQFF
>TRBV7-2|TRBD1|TRBJ1-5|few
TGTGCCAGCAGTTTACAGGGGGCGGGTCAGCCCCAGCATTTT
CASSLQGAGQPQHF
>TRBV9|TRBD1|TRBJ1-3|NA
TGTGCCAGCAGCGTAGCAGGGGGCACCATATATTTT
CASSVAGGTIYF
>TRBV5-1|TRBD2|TRBJ2-7|NA
TGCGCCAGCAGCCGAACTACGGGACTAGCGGGGCCCCTGCCCTACGAGCAGTACTTC
CASSRTTGLAGPLPYEQYF
>TRBV6-5|TRBD1|TRBJ2-5|NA
TGTGCCAGCAGTTACTACAGGGGTGTCCAAGAGACCCAGTACTTC
CASSYYRGVQETQYF
>TRBV4-1|NA|TRBJ2-5|NA
TGCGCCAGCAGCCAAAGGCCTCTCAGGGGCCAAGAGACCCAGTACTTC
CASSQRPLRGQETQYF
>TRBV27|NA|TRBJ1-2|NA
TGTGCCAGCAGAACCCTACAGGGCTATGGCTACACCTTC
CASRTLQGYGYTF
>TRBV14|TRBD2|TRBJ2-1|few
TGTGCCAGCAGCCCTGGGGGGACTAGCGGGAGATGGGCGTTCTTC
CASSPGGTSGRWAFF
>TRBV6-1|NA|TRBJ2-7|NA
TGTGCCAGCAGTGAAGCGCTCAGGTACGAGCAGTACTTC
CASSEALRYEQYF
>TRBV5-1|NA|TRBJ2-3|once
TGCGCCAGCACTACGTACGGAAGGGAGACGGATACGCAGTATTTT
CASTTYGRETDTQYF
>TRBV28|NA|TRBJ1-1|NA
TGTGCCAGCAGGGGGCTGAACACTGAAGCTTTCTTT
CASRGLNTEAFF
>TRBV5-1|NA|TRBJ2-7|few
TGCGCCAGCAGCTTGGGCTCGGGACTTCGGGCCTACGAGCAGTACTTC
CASSLGSGLRAYEQYF
>TRBV5-1|TRBD2|TRBJ2-1|NA
TGCGCCAGCAGCTTGGGGACTAGCGGGCTTAATGAGCAGTTCTTC
CASSLGTSGLNEQFF
>TRBV11-2|TRBD2|TRBJ2-1|NA
TGTGCCAGCAGCGGCAGACTAGCGGGGGGGCCGAACGATGAGCAGTTCTTC
CASSGRLAGGPNDEQFF
>TRBV5-1|TRBD2|TRBJ2-5|NA
TGCGCCAGCAGGCTAGCGGCAACTCAAGAGACCCAGTACTTC
CASRLAATQETQYF
>TRBV11-2|TRBD2|TRBJ2-4|NA
TGTGCCAGCAGCCCAAGCGGCGGGAGGGGAAACATTCAGTACTTC
CASSPSGGRGNIQYF
>TRBV4-1|NA|TRBJ2-5|few
TGCGCCAGCAGCCAAGATGGCTTACAGTCGTACCAAGAGACCCAGTACTTC
CASSQDGLQSYQETQYF